This T cell receptor beta chain is drawn from a study of T cells in Graves' hyperthyroidism and ophthalmopathy. V was pared by 5 bases and J by 10 bases, with 15 bases of the junction left unmatched. CDR3 length: 15 amino acids. Germline assignment: CDR1 SGHRS and CDR2 YFSETQ. Amplification targeted TCR beta CDR3 regions from RNA transcripts. HTBI primers were used for first-round RT-PCR of the TCR CDR3. One entry per CDR3 protein, called by TCRdb with MiXCR from the multiplex PCR reads. This sample yields around 420,000 distinct CDR3 sequences, of which around 14% are seen a single time; less than 15% belongs to the top ten. This clonotype was detected ten times or more.

The origin of this receptor is a woman aged 18-30 years with Graves' hyperthyroidism. The specimen sequenced was blood. The chain is built from TRBV5-1 and TRBJ2-1, with 7 bases that match TRBD2. The CDR3 here is CASSLDRPAGGEQFF. CDR3 DNA sequence: TGCGCCAGCAGTCTAGACCGCCCCGCCGGGGGGGAGCAGTTCTTC. Filled out from reference TRBV5-1 and TRBJ2-1, the complete variable domain reads KAGVTQTPRYLIKTRGQQVTLSCSPISGHRSVSWYQQTPGQGLQFLFEYFSETQRNKGNFPGRFSGRQFSNSRSEMNVSTLELGDSALYLCASSLDRPAGGEQFFGPGTRLTVL.